This TCR beta chain was sequenced in a study of vaccination and CD4 T cells after COVID-19. Treatment indicated: roughly 11-day PBMC culture with coronavirus spike peptide pools or control peptides (ViraFEST assay). Those CD4+ T cells from the unexposed donor predate the COVID-19 pandemic (2011-2018). Following expansion of antigen-specific T cells with peptide pools, ViraFEST then sequenced TCRs. As cell numbers allowed, unexposed-donor CD4+ T cells faced SARS-CoV-2 S/N and four cold-coronavirus spikes. Researchers used the Oncomine TCR Beta short-read assay to sequence DNA from cultured CD4+ T cells. From cultured CD4+ T cells, genomic DNA was extracted. TCRdb passed the PCR reads through MiXCR, listing each CDR3 protein once. The table lists several thousand distinct CDR3 sequences, roughly two fifths of them singletons, with roughly an eighth in the top ten. Study-wide results and limits: Convalescent patients had a median approximately 86% of reactive clones appearing only post-vaccination.

Germline V lookup: CDR1 DFQATT, CDR2 SNEGSKA (reference sequence). Trimming took off 2 bases at V and 11 bases at J, with 12 bases between the two ends. This CDR3 has 11 amino acids. With respect to this clonotype: Its antigen is currently unknown.

Sequenced: CD4+ T cells from blood, cultured in vitro. V is TRBV20-1 and J is TRBJ1-1, with D uncertain. The clonotype comes from a human donor in good health. The chain's CDR3 is CSARYAMAAFF. In DNA form, the CDR3 reads TGCAGTGCTAGATATGCCATGGCGGCTTTCTTT.